The 14 T cell receptor beta chains below all came from one sample that was sequenced in a study of blood T cell repertoires in COVID-19. The method was immunoSEQ multiplex PCR; TCRdb's version includes in-frame clones alone and lacks a portion of them. Counted here are some 150,000 clones, about 85% occurring once; the ten biggest clones make up roughly 2.9%. The sequenced sample consisted of peripheral blood. These receptors were collected from a woman aged 40 to 50 with active or convalescent COVID-19.

The CDR3 coding sequence is TGTGCCAGCAGTGCGGGACGGCCCTATGGCTACACCTTC. Encoded protein: CASSAGRPYGYTF. The chain links TRBV27 to TRBJ1-2; possibly TRBD1 for D (5 bases). V was shortened by 5 bases and J by 4 bases, with 11 bases between the two germline ends. Germline CDR1 reads MNHEY; CDR2 reads SMNVEV (reference sequence). This CDR3 contains 13 residues.

The genes are TRBV11-2 and TRBJ1-2; TRBD1 matches 10 bases. V dropped 5 bases and J dropped 2; count of bases not matched to a gene: 8. This CDR3 spans 16 amino acids. Germline CDR1 reads SGHAT; CDR2 reads FQNNGV. The CDR3 is CASSPGTGEGNYGYTF. DNA for the CDR3: TGTGCCAGCAGCCCCGGGACAGGGGAAGGCAACTATGGCTACACCTTC.

V and J are TRBV7-2 and TRBJ2-2; 7 positions agree with TRBD2. Germline assignment: CDR1 SGHTA and CDR2 FQGNSA. V was pared by 0 bases and J by 7 bases, with 5 bases of the junction left unmatched. The CDR3 contains 15 residues. The CDR3 coding sequence is TGTGCCAGCAGCTTAGCGGGAGGGGCGCTCGGGGAGCTGTTTTTT. Its protein product is CASSLAGGALGELFF.

The chain employs TRBV6-5 and TRBJ1-6; tentatively, D is TRBD1 (6 bases). The germline V gene encodes CDR1 MNHEY and CDR2 SVGAGI. This CDR3 is built from 12 residues. Trimming removed 10 bases from V and 13 bases from J, with 17 bases in between. In DNA form, the CDR3 reads TGTGCCACCCTTCGACAGGCTGGGCCCCTCCACTTT. This translates into CATLRQAGPLHF.

The gene calls are TRBV2 and TRBJ2-1; 9 bases agree with TRBD2. The germline gives CDR1 SNHLY, CDR2 FYNNEI. This CDR3 contains 16 residues. Losses at the gene ends were 6 bases for V and 0 bases for J; bases not matched to a gene: 6. The CDR3 here is CASRASGTSSYNEQFF. CDR3 sequence (DNA): TGTGCCAGCAGGGCTAGCGGGACCAGCTCCTACAATGAGCAGTTCTTC.

This clone was counted a few times. Other nucleotide sequences in the sample specify the same CDR3. DNA for the CDR3: TGTGCCAGCAGCTTAGTGGGACAGGGGACTGGAAACACCATATATTTT. It codes for CASSLVGQGTGNTIYF. The rearrangement joins TRBV7-2 to TRBJ1-3; 10 bases line up with TRBD1. This CDR3 is 16 amino acids long. After removal of 1 base from V and 2 bases from J, the junction contained 2 bases not matched to a gene. Germline V gene sequence: CDR1 SGHTA, CDR2 FQGNSA.

V is TRBV11-2 and J is TRBJ1-6, with 7 bases matching TRBD1. The CDR3 has 14 amino acids. The germline V gene has CDR1 SGHAT and CDR2 FQNNGV. V gave up 5 bases and J gave up 4 bases; unmatched junction bases: 2. The DNA of the CDR3 is TGTGCCAGCAGCCCGGGACAGTATAATTCACCCCTCCACTTT. Its translation is CASSPGQYNSPLHF.

The V and J genes are TRBV25-1 and TRBJ1-3; possibly TRBD1 for D (5 bases). The germline CDR1 and CDR2 sequences are MGHDK and SYGVNS. This CDR3 region has 14 residues. Between the trimmed V and J ends, which lost 5 bases and 1 base, there was a span of 9 bases. For the CDR3, the DNA is TGTGCCAGCAGTCGGGGGGGATCTGGAAACACCATATATTTT. Amino acids: CASSRGGSGNTIYF.

This clone was recorded at least ten times. This chain joins TRBV5-1 and TRBJ1-2, with D perhaps TRBD1 (5 bases). CDR3 size: 14 residues. The ends were cut back, 0 bases at V and 7 bases at J, with 13 bases in the middle. Per germline, CDR1 SGHRS and CDR2 YFSETQ. This CDR3 reads CASSLVSDGGGYTF. CDR3 coding DNA: TGCGCCAGCAGCTTGGTATCCGACGGGGGTGGCTACACCTTC.

This chain connects TRBV6-2 or TRBV6-3 to TRBJ2-1; 13 nucleotides line up with TRBD2. The CDR3 extends over 17 amino acids. Trimming at V came to 4 bases and at J to 4 bases, leaving 7 bases not matched to a gene. Germline assignment: CDR1 MNHEY and CDR2 SVGEGT. The CDR3 nucleotides read TGTGCCAGCAGTTCCCCCTTGGGACTAGCGGGGTACAATGAGCAGTTCTTC. Translating it yields CASSSPLGLAGYNEQFF.

The rearrangement joins TRBV7-9 to TRBJ1-1; possible D gene TRBD1, 5 bases. This CDR3 spans 14 amino acids. CDR1 and CDR2 from the germline V gene are SEHNR and FQNEAQ (reference sequence). Trimming pared 3 bases from V and 2 bases from J, leaving 10 bases between. The CDR3 spells CASSLFQGNTEAFF. CDR3 bases: TGTGCCAGCAGCTTGTTTCAGGGAAACACTGAAGCTTTCTTT.

The gene calls are TRBV7-9 and TRBJ1-1, with D tentatively TRBD1 (5 bases). The V end lost 7 bases, the J end lost 6 bases, and 18 bases lay between the germline ends. Germline V CDR1 and CDR2: SEHNR, FQNEAQ (reference sequence). There are 14 residues in the CDR3. CDR3 region: CASNPGQGIAEAFF. CDR3 sequence (DNA): TGTGCCAGCAATCCGGGTCAGGGTATCGCTGAAGCTTTCTTT.

Only one count was recorded for this clone. V is TRBV7-2 and J is TRBJ2-3; D is uncertain. Germline V gene lookup returns CDR1 SGHTA and CDR2 FQGNSA. This CDR3 spans 11 amino acids. V was pared by 6 bases and J by 6 bases, with 7 bases between. The CDR3 is CASRLSDTQYF. The DNA for the CDR3 is TGTGCCAGCAGGTTATCGGATACGCAGTATTTT.

This clone was recorded only once. V is TRBV18 and J is TRBJ1-1, with 9 bases lining up with TRBD1. The length of the CDR3 is 12 residues. J lost 7 bases, V lost 5 bases, and 2 bases had no gene match. CDR1 is KGHSH and CDR2 is LQKENI in the germline V gene. CDR3 DNA: TGTGCCAGCTCAAACAGGGGGCTTGAAGCTTTCTTT. Protein: CASSNRGLEAFF.